The clone carrying this TCR beta chain occurred a few times. This entry is derived from a study of T-cell reconstitution after alpha-beta-depleted transplantation in children. Trimming left V 0 bases short and J 0 bases short, with 12 bases between. The CDR3 spans 17 residues. The germline V gene has CDR1 MNHEY and CDR2 SVGAGI. TCRbeta library preparation incorporated unique molecular identifiers. In TCRdb, the PCR reads were re-called with MiXCR into one record per CDR3 protein. The sample holds 490,000 or so distinct CDR3 sequences, around 13% seen once. The receptor was derived from a human donor who donated a stem cell graft to a child with combined immunodeficiency. J is TRBJ1-3 and V is TRBV6-5, with no clear D. This specimen consisted of PBMCs from the stem cell graft donor, obtained from the stem cell graft. CDR3 loop: CASSYSILGHSGNTIYF. DNA for the CDR3: TGTGCCAGCAGTTACTCGATTCTGGGCCACTCTGGAAACACCATATATTTT.